The rows below give T cell receptor beta chains drawn from one sample of a study of metastatic and nonmetastatic thyroid tumors. TCRdb reanalyzed the PCR reads via MiXCR. The table shows about 25,000 clones, with around 20% occurring only once. The sample taken for sequencing was blood. These receptors were obtained from a male donor with papillary thyroid cancer or a benign thyroid nodule (not recorded which). Some clones in this sample may be carry-over from other donors' samples. Both conserved end residues are trimmed from each CDR3.

V gene,CDR3 protein
TRBV27,ASRGGRDNSPLH
TRBV5-5,ASSLSSYPGNTEAF
TRBV20-1,SARGGQGGQPQH
TRBV19,ASSSLGQENEKLF
TRBV3-1,ASSRTGGTEAF
TRBV19,ASSIAGTPSLEQY
TRBV2,ASNLAGANTGELF
TRBV30,AWSGLGQQY
TRBV27,ASSLSLALGGYT
TRBV5-6,ASSRDRDFRGYT
TRBV7-8,ASSSLTGSGNTIY
TRBV6-1,ASSFASTDTQY
TRBV20-1,SARDPRSGRPSYEQY
TRBV9,ASSDPGQVRNEQF